This T cell receptor (beta chain) derives from a study of blood T cell repertoires in COVID-19. The wider study: Material from acute and convalescent COVID-19 was sourced from the United States, Italy and Spain.

Per the original methods: By means of reference gene primer amplification, nucleated cell counts were estimated. Clones were sequenced by immunoSEQ multiplex PCR, and TCRdb holds only the in-frame ones, with some missing. V and J calls and clone size are those listed in that table; D and trimming were worked out from the DNA. The sample includes around 260,000 clones, around 87% of them seen just once. The CDR3 has 18 amino acids. Germline CDR1 is MNHNS and CDR2 is SASEGT. V shed 2 bases and J 1 base; nucleotides not matched to a gene: 10. This sequence joins TRBV6-1 and TRBJ1-1, with TRBD1 matching over 10 bases. The source of this sequence is a woman in her forties who had recovered from COVID-19. The sequencing input was peripheral blood. In nucleotides, the CDR3 is TGTGCCAGCAGTGAACCTCCGGGACAGGGGACTCGGAACACTGAAGCTTTCTTT. Amino acids: CASSEPPGQGTRNTEAFF.